This entry describes one TCR beta chain. As yet, its antigen is unknown. The CDR3 runs 18 residues. The V gene lost 5 bases and the J gene lost 6 bases, with 26 bases spanning the gap. The germline V gene has CDR1 MGHRA and CDR2 YSYEKL. The data were produced by immunoSEQ multiplex PCR, yet TCRdb's version contains in-frame clones alone and is incomplete. This table holds more than 150,000 clones, approximately 92% found once. The data originate from a study of shared clonotypes between healthy human individuals. Study-level background: Three CD4 naive, three CD4 memory, two CD8 naive and one CD8 memory plate were used per donor.

Overall study results and limits: Clonotype sharing among donors, it was expected, would be affected by sequencing depth.

The chain joins TRBV4-1 to TRBJ1-3; possible D gene TRBD1, 6 bases. Sequencing was done on a sample of naive CD4+ T cells sorted from blood. Subset given: CD45RA+ positively selected. This receptor was obtained from a woman in her twenties or thirties in good health. The CDR3 loop is CASSYRPLTGKKENTIYF. Here the CDR3 DNA reads TGCGCCAGCAGCTATCGGCCGTTGACAGGAAAGAAGGAAAACACCATATATTTT.